This T cell receptor beta chain was observed in a study of cytomegalovirus exposure and HLA in healthy donors. Study findings and constraints: Despite most TCR sequences being rare, some public TCRs occurred in many donors. Cytomegalovirus association was listed for around 170 TCR beta chains.

It was the 120-subject validation cohort, separate from the roughly 700-subject first cohort, to which the donors belonged. This clone showed up just once. Its antigen is as yet unknown. The trim removed 0 bases at V and 3 bases at J, leaving 2 bases unmatched. Germline-derived CDR1 and CDR2 are KGHSH and LQKENI. This CDR3 contains 15 residues. Here immunoSEQ multiplex PCR was the method, and the copy in TCRdb shows in-frame clones only, minus some. The data show about 160,000 clones, 70% to 90% seen once. The chain links TRBV18 to TRBJ2-3; 8 bases are a match to TRBD1. Source material: PBMCs. The clonotype comes from a woman aged 18-29 years in good health and CMV-seronegative. The CDR3: CASSPPHRGTDTQYF. Here the CDR3 DNA reads TGTGCCAGCTCACCACCTCACAGGGGGACAGATACGCAGTATTTT.